This TCR beta chain was captured in a study of control samples from healthy donors and cancer patients. Measured with immunoSEQ multiplex PCR; TCRdb has only the in-frame clones, and not every one. Among around 140,000 clones listed, around 90% were seen once. Trimming left V 2 bases short and J 0 bases short, with 8 bases between. The CDR3 is 15 amino acids. Germline-derived CDR1 and CDR2 are SNHLY and FYNNEI. The sample comprised blood. The chain is built from TRBV2 and TRBJ1-5; D ambiguous. The receptor was isolated from a man aged 30-40 years in good health. DNA for the CDR3: TGTGCCAGCAGTGAATCCAGAAATAGCAATCAGCCCCAGCATTTT. Its protein product is CASSESRNSNQPQHF.